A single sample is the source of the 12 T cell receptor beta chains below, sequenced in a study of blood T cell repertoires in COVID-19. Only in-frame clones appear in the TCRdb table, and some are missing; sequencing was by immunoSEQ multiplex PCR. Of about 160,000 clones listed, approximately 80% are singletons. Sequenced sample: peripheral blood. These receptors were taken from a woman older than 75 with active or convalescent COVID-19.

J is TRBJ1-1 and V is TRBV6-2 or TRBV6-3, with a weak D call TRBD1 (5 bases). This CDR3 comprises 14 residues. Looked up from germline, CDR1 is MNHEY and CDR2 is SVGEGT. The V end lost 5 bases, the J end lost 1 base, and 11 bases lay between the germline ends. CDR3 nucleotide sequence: TGTGCCAGCAGTCGACAGTTACCGAACACTGAAGCTTTCTTT. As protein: CASSRQLPNTEAFF.

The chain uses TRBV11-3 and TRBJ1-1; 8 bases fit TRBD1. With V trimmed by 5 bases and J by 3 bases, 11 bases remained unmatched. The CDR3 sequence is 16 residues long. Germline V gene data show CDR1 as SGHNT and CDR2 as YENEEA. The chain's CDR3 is CASSPQTQGVDTEAFF. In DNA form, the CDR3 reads TGTGCCAGCAGCCCACAGACACAGGGGGTAGACACTGAAGCTTTCTTT.

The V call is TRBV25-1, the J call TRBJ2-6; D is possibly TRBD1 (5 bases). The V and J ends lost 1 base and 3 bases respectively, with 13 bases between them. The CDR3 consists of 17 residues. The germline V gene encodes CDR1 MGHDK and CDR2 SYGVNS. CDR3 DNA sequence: TGTGCCAGCAGTGAATCCCGCGCAGGGCTTGGGGCCAACGTCCTGACTTTC. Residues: CASSESRAGLGANVLTF.

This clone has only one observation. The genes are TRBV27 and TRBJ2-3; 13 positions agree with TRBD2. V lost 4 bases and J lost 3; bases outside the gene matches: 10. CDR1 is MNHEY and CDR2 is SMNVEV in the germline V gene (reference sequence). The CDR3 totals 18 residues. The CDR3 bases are TGTGCCAGCAGTTGGACTAGCGGGGGAAGATTTAGAACAGATACGCAGTATTTT. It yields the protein CASSWTSGGRFRTDTQYF.

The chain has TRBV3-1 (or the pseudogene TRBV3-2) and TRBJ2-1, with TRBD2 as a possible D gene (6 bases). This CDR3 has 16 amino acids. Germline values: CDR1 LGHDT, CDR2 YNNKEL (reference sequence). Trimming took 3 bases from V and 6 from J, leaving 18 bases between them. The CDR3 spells CASSQLRGLTPNEQFF. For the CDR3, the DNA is TGTGCCAGCAGCCAGTTGAGGGGACTGACCCCCAATGAGCAGTTCTTC.

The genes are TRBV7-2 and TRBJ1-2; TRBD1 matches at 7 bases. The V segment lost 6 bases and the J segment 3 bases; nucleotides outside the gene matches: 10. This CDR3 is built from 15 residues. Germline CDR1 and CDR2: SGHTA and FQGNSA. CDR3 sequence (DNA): TGTGCCAGCAGTCAAGAAGGACAGGCCTACTATGGCTACACCTTC. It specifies CASSQEGQAYYGYTF.

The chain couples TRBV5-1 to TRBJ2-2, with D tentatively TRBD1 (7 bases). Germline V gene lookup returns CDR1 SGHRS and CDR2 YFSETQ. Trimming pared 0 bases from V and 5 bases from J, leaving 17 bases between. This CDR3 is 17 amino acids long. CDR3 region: CASSLAGAGGKTGELFF. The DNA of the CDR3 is TGCGCCAGCAGCTTGGCCGGGGCAGGGGGGAAGACCGGGGAGCTGTTTTTT.

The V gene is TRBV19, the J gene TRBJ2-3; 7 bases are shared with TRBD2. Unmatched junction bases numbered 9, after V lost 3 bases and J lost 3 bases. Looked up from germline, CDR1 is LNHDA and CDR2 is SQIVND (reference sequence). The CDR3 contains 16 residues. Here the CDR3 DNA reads TGTGCCAGTAGTATCCTTAGCGGGTCGGGGACAGATACGCAGTATTTT. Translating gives CASSILSGSGTDTQYF.

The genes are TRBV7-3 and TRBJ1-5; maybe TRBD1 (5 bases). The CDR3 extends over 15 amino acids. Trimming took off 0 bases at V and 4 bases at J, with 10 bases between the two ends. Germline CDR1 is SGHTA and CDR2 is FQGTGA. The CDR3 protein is CASSLTGQFNQPQHF. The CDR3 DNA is TGTGCCAGCAGCTTAACGGGGCAGTTTAATCAGCCCCAGCATTTT.

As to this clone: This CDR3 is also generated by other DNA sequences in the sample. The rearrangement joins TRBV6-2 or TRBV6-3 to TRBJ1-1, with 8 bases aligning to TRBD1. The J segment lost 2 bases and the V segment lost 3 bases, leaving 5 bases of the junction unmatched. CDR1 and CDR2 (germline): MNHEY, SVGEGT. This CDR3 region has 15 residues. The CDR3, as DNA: TGTGCCAGCAGTTATCCCGGGACAGGTAACACTGAAGCTTTCTTT. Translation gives CASSYPGTGNTEAFF.

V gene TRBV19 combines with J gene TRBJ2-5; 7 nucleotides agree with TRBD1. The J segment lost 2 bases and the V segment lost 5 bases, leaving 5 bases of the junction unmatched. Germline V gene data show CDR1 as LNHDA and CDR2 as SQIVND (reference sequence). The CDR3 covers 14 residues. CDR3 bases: TGTGCCAGTAGTTCCAGGGACAGACAAGAGACCCAGTACTTC. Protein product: CASSSRDRQETQYF.

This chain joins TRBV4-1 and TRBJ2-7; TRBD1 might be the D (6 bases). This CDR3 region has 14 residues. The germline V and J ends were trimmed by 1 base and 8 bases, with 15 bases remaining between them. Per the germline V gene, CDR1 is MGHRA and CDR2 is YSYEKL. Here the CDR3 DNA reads TGCGCCAGCAGCCAAGGGATTCTGGGGGACAAGCAGTACTTC. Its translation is CASSQGILGDKQYF.